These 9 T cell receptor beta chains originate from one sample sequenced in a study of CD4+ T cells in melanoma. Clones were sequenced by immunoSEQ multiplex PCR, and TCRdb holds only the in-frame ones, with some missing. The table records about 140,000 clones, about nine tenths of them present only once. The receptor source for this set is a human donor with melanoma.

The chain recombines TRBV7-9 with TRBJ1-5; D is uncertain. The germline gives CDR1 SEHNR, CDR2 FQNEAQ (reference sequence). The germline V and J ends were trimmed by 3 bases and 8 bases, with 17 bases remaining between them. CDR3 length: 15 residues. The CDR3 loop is CASSFGSSDPEPQHF. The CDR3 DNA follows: TGTGCCAGCAGCTTTGGGTCATCTGACCCGGAGCCCCAGCATTTT. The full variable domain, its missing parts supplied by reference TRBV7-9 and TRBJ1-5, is DTGVSQNPRHKITKRGQNVTFRCDPISEHNRLYWYRQTLGQGPEFLTYFQNEAQLEKSRLLSDRFSAERPKGSFSTLEIQRTEQGDSAMYLCASSFGSSDPEPQHFGDGTRLSIL.

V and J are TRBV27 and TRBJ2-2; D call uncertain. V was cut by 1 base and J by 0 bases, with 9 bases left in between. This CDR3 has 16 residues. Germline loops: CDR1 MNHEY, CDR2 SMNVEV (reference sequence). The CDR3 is CASSLWQAPNTGELFF. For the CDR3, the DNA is TGTGCCAGCAGTTTATGGCAGGCCCCGAACACCGGGGAGCTGTTTTTT.

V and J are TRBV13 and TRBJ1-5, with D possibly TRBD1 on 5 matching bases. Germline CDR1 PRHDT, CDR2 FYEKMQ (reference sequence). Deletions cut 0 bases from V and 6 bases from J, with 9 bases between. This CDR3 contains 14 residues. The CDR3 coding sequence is TGTGCCAGCAGCTTAGGAGGGGAGGGTCAGCCCCAGCATTTT. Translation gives CASSLGGEGQPQHF.

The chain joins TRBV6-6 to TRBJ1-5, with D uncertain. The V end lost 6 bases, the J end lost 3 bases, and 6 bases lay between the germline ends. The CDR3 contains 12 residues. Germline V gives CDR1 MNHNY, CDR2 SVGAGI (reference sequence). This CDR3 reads CASSIDNQPQHF. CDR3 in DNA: TGTGCCAGCAGCATAGACAATCAGCCCCAGCATTTT.

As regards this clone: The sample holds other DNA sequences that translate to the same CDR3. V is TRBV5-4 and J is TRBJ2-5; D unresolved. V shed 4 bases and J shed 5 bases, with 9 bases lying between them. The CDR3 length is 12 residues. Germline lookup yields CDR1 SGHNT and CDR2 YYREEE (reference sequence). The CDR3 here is CASSNFPETQYF. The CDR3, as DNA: TGTGCCAGCAGCAATTTCCCGGAGACCCAGTACTTC.

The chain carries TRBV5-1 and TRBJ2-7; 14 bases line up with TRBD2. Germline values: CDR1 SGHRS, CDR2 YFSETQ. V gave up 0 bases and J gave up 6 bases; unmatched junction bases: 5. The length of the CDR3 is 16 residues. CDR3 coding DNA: TGCGCCAGCAGCTTGGGGGGGACTAGCGGGGGCGGCGAGCAGTACTTC. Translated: CASSLGGTSGGGEQYF.

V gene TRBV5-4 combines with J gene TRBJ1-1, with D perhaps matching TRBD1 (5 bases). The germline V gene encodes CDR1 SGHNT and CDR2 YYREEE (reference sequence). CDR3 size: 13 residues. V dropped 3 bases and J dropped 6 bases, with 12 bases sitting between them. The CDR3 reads CASSSPGYSEAFF. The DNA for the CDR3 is TGTGCCAGCAGCTCGCCAGGGTACTCTGAAGCTTTCTTT.

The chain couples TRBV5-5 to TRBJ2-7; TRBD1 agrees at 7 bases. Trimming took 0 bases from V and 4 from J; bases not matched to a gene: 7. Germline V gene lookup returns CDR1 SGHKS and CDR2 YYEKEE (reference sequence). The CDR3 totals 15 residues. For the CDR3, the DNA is TGTGCCAGCAGCTTGGAGGGACAGACGTTTTACGAGCAGTACTTC. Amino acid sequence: CASSLEGQTFYEQYF.

CDR3 residues: CASSLVPGVSETQYF. In DNA, the CDR3 is TGTGCCAGCAGCTTGGTCCCGGGGGTATCGGAGACCCAGTACTTC. V usage is TRBV5-5 and J usage is TRBJ2-5; a weak D match, TRBD2 (6 bases). The CDR3 contains 15 residues. V lost 0 bases and J 5 bases, leaving 14 bases between the germline ends. Germline loops: CDR1 SGHKS, CDR2 YYEKEE (reference sequence).